This T cell receptor (beta chain) was obtained from a study of T cell repertoires in cytomegalovirus infection. Overall study: CMV infection together with matching HLA type was indicated by public TCR beta signatures.

The V and J ends lost 3 bases and 8 bases, in that order; junction bases with no gene match: 10. Germline V gene sequence: CDR1 ENHRY, CDR2 SYGVKD. The CDR3 has 16 amino acids. With regard to this clonotype: Its target is not known.

General study points: HLA-C-restricted TCR beta clonotypes specific for CMV led the ex vivo response.

One entry per CDR3 protein, called by TCRdb with MiXCR from the reads. Among about 830,000 distinct CDR3 sequences, approximately 32% were seen once, and the ten largest hold about an eighth. The genes are TRBV10-3 and TRBJ2-1; 10 bases agree with TRBD2. Specimen: cultured CD8+ T cells from PBMCs, collected from culture after CMV antigen stimulation. The source is a human donor in good health (CMV status not recorded). Some clones in this sample may be carry-over from other donors' samples. CDR3 protein: CAISDDRAGGHYEQFF. CDR3 sequence (DNA): TGTGCCATCAGTGATGACCGAGCGGGGGGGCATTATGAGCAGTTCTTC.